This T cell receptor (beta chain) was identified during a study of T-cell reconstitution after alpha-beta-depleted transplantation in children. Preparing the TCRbeta library involved the use of unique molecular identifiers. TCRdb reanalysed the PCR reads using MiXCR and keeps one entry per CDR3 protein. The repertoire consists of fewer than 1 million distinct CDR3 sequences, with approximately 15% occurring once and the leading ten covering around 4.5%. This clonotype was picked up many times. Its antigen is undetermined. General study results and limits: Two months or so post-transplant, alpha-beta T cells reportedly derived from several hundred expanded graft clones.

Source: PBMCs, mostly from graft donor cells, taken 360 days after TCRalphabeta/CD19-depleted stem cell transplant. The TCR sequence derives from a male patient aged 10 to 17 who had a stem cell transplant for acute lymphoblastic leukemia, so the T cells may come from the graft donor.

In nucleotides, the CDR3 is TGTGCCAGCAGCTTCCCAGGGTGGGGCTATGGCTACACCTTC. It is translated as CASSFPGWGYGYTF. The chain carries TRBV11-2 and TRBJ1-2; a weak D match, TRBD1 (5 bases). V was shortened by 3 bases and J by 4 bases, with 12 bases between the two germline ends. The CDR3 covers 14 residues. The germline V gene encodes CDR1 SGHAT and CDR2 FQNNGV.